The T cell receptor (beta chain) described here comes from a study of cytomegalovirus exposure and HLA in healthy donors. Germline lookup yields CDR1 PRHDT and CDR2 FYEKMQ (reference sequence). V lost 2 bases and J 6 bases, leaving 16 bases between the germline ends. CDR3 length: 15 residues. Study-level points and caveats: A later analysis found TCR association rates differed by HLA locus, highest for DRB1 and lowest for HLA-C.

Primers: 60 Vbeta forward and 13 Jbeta reverse. Here immunoSEQ multiplex PCR was the method, and the copy in TCRdb shows in-frame clones only, minus some. This sample has around 150,000 clones, with approximately 80% found just once. As concerns this clone: Its target is not known.

The V gene is TRBV13, the J gene TRBJ1-1, with D perhaps TRBD1 (5 bases). This sequence was found in a man younger than 30 in good health and CMV-seronegative. The specimen was PBMCs. This CDR3 reads CASSLPRTKYSEAFF. The CDR3 DNA reads as TGTGCCAGCAGCTTACCCCGGACAAAATATTCTGAAGCTTTCTTT.